This TCR beta chain was captured in a study of OX40 agonist ivuxolimab in advanced cancers. Study in general: Dose-escalation patients suffered from hepatocellular carcinoma, melanoma, renal cell or head and neck cancer.

V lost 4 bases to trimming and J lost 3 bases; unmatched junction nucleotides: 6. The CDR3 length is 15 residues. From germline, CDR1 is LGHNA and CDR2 YSLEER. Sequenced by immunoSEQ multiplex PCR; TCRdb stores in-frame clones only, minus some. The sample has 65,000 to 90,000 clones; about 90% are singletons. The sequence derives from an adult with an advanced solid tumor such as melanoma, head and neck, liver or kidney cancer. The chain combines TRBV4-3 with TRBJ2-1, with 7 bases fitting TRBD2. Here the sequenced sample was CD4+ or CD8+ T cells sorted from blood, taken in a trial of the OX40 agonist ivuxolimab. CDR3 loop: CASSPLADFYNEQFF. In nucleotides, the CDR3 is TGCGCCAGCAGCCCCCTAGCGGATTTCTACAATGAGCAGTTCTTC.